The clone carrying this T cell receptor (beta chain) came up a few times. The data originate from a study of spatial heterogeneity in lung cancer. Time point: sample taken at primary tumor resection. Approximately 70 TRACERx patients with early, untreated non-small cell lung cancer donated samples. Without sorting, whole RNA was sequenced from tumor, nontumor lung or frozen PBMC. In germline, CDR1 is SGHAT, CDR2 FQNNGV. V was clipped by 6 bases and J by 4 bases; unmatched bases: 6. This CDR3 contains 14 residues. On each TCR cDNA molecule, a unique molecular identifier was present. TCRdb used MiXCR to reprocess the 5' RACE reads, holding one entry per CDR3 protein. The repertoire consists of some 38,000 distinct CDR3 sequences, with around 7.5% occurring once and the leading ten covering 28%.

The sequence came from a male donor with early-stage non-small cell lung cancer. The sample consisted of PBMCs, taken at surgery. The chain employs TRBV11-2 and TRBJ2-1, with 7 nucleotides matching TRBD2. CDR3 sequence: CASSLSGPYNEQFF. The CDR3 DNA is TGTGCCAGCAGTCTTAGCGGGCCGTACAATGAGCAGTTCTTC.